One and the same sample provided the 2 T cell receptor beta chains below, sequenced in a study of T-cell reconstitution after alpha-beta-depleted transplantation in children. Using unique molecular identifiers, the investigators prepared the TCRbeta library. One entry per CDR3 protein, called by TCRdb with MiXCR from the PCR reads. Of about 1,000,000 distinct CDR3 sequences listed, 25% to 30% were seen once; the top ten hold under 30%. Sequences were derived from PBMCs, mostly from graft donor cells, sampled 360 days after TCRalphabeta/CD19-depleted stem cell transplant. All receptors come from a boy under two years old who had a stem cell transplant for SCID, so the T cells may come from the graft donor.

This clonotype has more than one count but fewer than ten. This chain connects TRBV4-1 to TRBJ2-5; D may be TRBD2 (6 bases). The CDR3 loop spans 15 amino acids. Germline V gives CDR1 MGHRA, CDR2 YSYEKL. Trimming cost V 1 base and J 1 base, with 10 bases left between them. The CDR3 sequence: CASSQGLLAQETQYF. CDR3 DNA: TGCGCCAGCAGCCAAGGTCTACTAGCCCAAGAGACCCAGTACTTC.

This clonotype has only one observation. V and J are TRBV20-1 and TRBJ1-4, with D possibly being TRBD1 (5 bases). The V gene's germline CDR1 is DFQATT and CDR2 SNEGSKA (reference sequence). Trimming removed 8 bases at V and 4 bases at J, with 17 bases between. The CDR3 is made up of 14 amino acids. The CDR3 region is CSTRPTGRNEKLFF. In DNA form, the CDR3 reads TGCAGTACGAGGCCAACGGGACGTAATGAAAAACTGTTTTTT.